This entry lists 24 T cell receptor beta chains sequenced from one sample in a study of blood T cell repertoires in COVID-19 (dated by TCRdb to 2018 to 2020). The protocol used for the library was the immunoSEQ multiplex PCR assay. TCRdb limited this immuneACCESS table to in-frame rearrangements with V and J called. A share of clones is missing; checked studies link under half to unresolved V genes, and the rest is unexplained. The sample profile shows 68,000 or so clones; approximately 89% of them were found once. The ten largest clonotypes hold 6.4% of the sample. Sequencing was carried out using peripheral blood. The source of these receptors is a woman aged 70-85 years with acute or convalescent COVID-19.

This clone showed up just a few times. The chain is built from TRBV6-6 and TRBJ1-5; D possibly corresponds to TRBD1 (6 bases). Trimming removed 2 bases at V and 4 bases at J, with 6 bases between. From germline, CDR1 is MNHNY and CDR2 SVGAGI (reference sequence). The CDR3 sequence is 13 residues long. The CDR3 here is CASSYDRNQPQHF. The CDR3 bases are TGTGCCAGCAGTTACGACAGGAATCAGCCCCAGCATTTT.

CDR3 DNA sequence: TGCAGCGTTAAAGCATCCCCATACAATGAGCAGTTCTTC. Protein: CSVKASPYNEQFF. V gene TRBV29-1 combines with J gene TRBJ2-1, with unresolved D. Germline CDR1 SQVTM, CDR2 ANQGSEA. The germline V and J ends were trimmed by 5 bases and 4 bases, with 12 bases remaining between them. The CDR3 contains 13 residues.

This sequence joins TRBV7-9 and TRBJ2-3; D uncertain. This CDR3 comprises 15 residues. Trimming took 1 base from V and 2 from J, leaving 10 bases between them. Germline V gene sequence: CDR1 SEHNR, CDR2 FQNEAQ (reference sequence). CDR3 loop: CASSLGSYNTDTQYF. The CDR3 coding sequence is TGTGCCAGCAGCTTAGGCTCGTACAACACAGATACGCAGTATTTT.

The rearrangement uses TRBV20-1 and TRBJ1-2; D is perhaps TRBD1 (5 bases). Germline V gene sequence: CDR1 DFQATT, CDR2 SNEGSKA (reference sequence). The CDR3 sequence is 11 residues long. Trimming shortened V by 7 bases and J by 8 bases, and 14 bases separated the two germline ends. The CDR3 bases are TGCAGTGGGGGGGTTCAGCAGGGCTACACCTTC. Translating gives CSGGVQQGYTF.

This clone was detected only a few times. The chain couples TRBV6-2 or TRBV6-3 to TRBJ2-7; the match to TRBD2 covers 9 bases. Germline CDR1 and CDR2: MNHEY and SVGEGT. The junction had 9 bases not matched to a gene; V was cut back by 4 bases and J by 11 bases. The CDR3 has 13 amino acids. The CDR3 reads CASSSGGLAGKYF. The CDR3 coding sequence is TGTGCCAGCAGTTCGGGGGGGCTAGCGGGAAAGTACTTC.

The chain combines TRBV24-1 with TRBJ2-3, with 8 bases that match TRBD2. Germline CDR1 reads KGHDR; CDR2 reads SFDVKD. The length of the CDR3 is 16 residues. Trimming removed 4 bases from V and 6 bases from J; junction bases left unmatched: 11. The CDR3 DNA reads as TGTGCCACCAGTGACCCCAGCGGGGGAAACCTCGATACGCAGTATTTT. This codes for CATSDPSGGNLDTQYF.

V gene TRBV7-9 combines with J gene TRBJ1-4; tentatively, D is TRBD1 (5 bases). V lost 6 bases, J lost 7 bases, and 15 bases lay in between. The CDR3 spans 14 residues. Germline values: CDR1 SEHNR, CDR2 FQNEAQ (reference sequence). Here the CDR3 DNA reads TGTGCCAGCAGACGGGGGACCCACAGTGAAAAACTGTTTTTT. Protein sequence: CASRRGTHSEKLFF.

The V call is TRBV9, the J call TRBJ1-1, with TRBD1 matching 8 bases. The germline V gene encodes CDR1 SGDLS and CDR2 YYNGEE. This CDR3 region has 16 residues. V was clipped by 0 bases and J by 4 bases; unmatched bases: 8. The chain's CDR3 is CASSVAQGAVGTEAFF. In nucleotides, the CDR3 is TGTGCCAGCAGCGTAGCTCAGGGGGCGGTTGGCACTGAAGCTTTCTTT.

The V and J genes are TRBV9 and TRBJ1-5; TRBD1 matches 9 bases. The CDR3 runs 14 residues. Looked up from germline, CDR1 is SGDLS and CDR2 is YYNGEE. V was pared by 3 bases and J by 6 bases, with 4 bases of the junction left unmatched. DNA for the CDR3: TGTGCCAGCAGCGCCGGACAGGGGAGTCAGCCCCAGCATTTT. Protein: CASSAGQGSQPQHF.

The chain recombines TRBV2 with TRBJ1-1; 7 bases match TRBD1. Germline CDR1 is SNHLY and CDR2 is FYNNEI. The V gene end was trimmed by 5 bases and the J gene end by 1 base; junction bases not matched to a gene: 4. This CDR3 comprises 14 residues. The CDR3 loop reads CASSPGQPNTEAFF. The CDR3 nucleotides are TGTGCCAGCAGTCCGGGACAGCCGAACACTGAAGCTTTCTTT.

The chain has TRBV6-5 and TRBJ1-5; 10 nucleotides match TRBD1. The CDR3 covers 14 residues. V lost 6 bases, J lost 6 bases, and 5 bases stayed unmatched. Germline CDR1 MNHEY, CDR2 SVGAGI. The CDR3 nucleotides are TGTGCCAGCAGGGGACAGGGGAACGGTCAGCCCCAGCATTTT. Translating gives CASRGQGNGQPQHF.

This clone turned up a few times. The genes are TRBV28 and TRBJ1-1, with 7 bases that match TRBD1. The CDR3 spans 14 residues. J was trimmed by 1 base and V by 6 bases; bases with no gene match: 5. Germline V gene sequence: CDR1 MDHEN, CDR2 SYDVKM. CDR3 DNA: TGTGCCAGCAGACTCAGGGGGTCGAACACTGAAGCTTTCTTT. It translates to CASRLRGSNTEAFF.

The chain combines TRBV10-1 with TRBJ2-2; tentatively, D is TRBD1 (5 bases). This CDR3 region has 17 residues. Trimming stripped 0 bases from V and 0 bases from J, with 11 bases between. CDR1 is WNHNN and CDR2 is SYGVQD in the germline V gene (reference sequence). This CDR3 reads CASSESMTAPNTGELFF. The CDR3 DNA is TGCGCCAGCAGTGAGTCAATGACAGCACCGAACACCGGGGAGCTGTTTTTT.

V gene TRBV29-1 combines with J gene TRBJ2-3; the D gene is possibly TRBD2 (5 bases). This CDR3 spans 12 amino acids. Per germline, CDR1 SQVTM and CDR2 ANQGSEA. V was pared by 1 base and J by 3 bases, with 5 bases between. The CDR3 bases are TGCAGCGTTGAAGGAGGGACAGATACGCAGTATTTT. Encoded protein: CSVEGGTDTQYF.

V is TRBV6-6 and J is TRBJ1-2; the D is unclear. CDR3 length equals 11 residues. CDR1 is MNHNY, CDR2 SVGAGI, per germline (reference sequence). Trimming stripped 5 bases from V and 3 bases from J, with 4 bases between. CDR3 in amino acids: CASSTYYGYTF. In DNA form, the CDR3 reads TGTGCCAGCAGTACTTACTATGGCTACACCTTC.

The chain carries TRBV14 and TRBJ2-3; TRBD2 agrees at 11 bases. V dropped 5 bases and J dropped 1; count of bases not matched to a gene: 2. Germline CDR1 SGHDN, CDR2 FVKESK. The CDR3 sequence is 15 residues long. The CDR3 DNA reads as TGTGCCAGCAGCTTACTAGCGGGAGGCACAGATACGCAGTATTTT. Translating it yields CASSLLAGGTDTQYF.

This clone has just a few counts. The chain has TRBV12-5 and TRBJ2-2; perhaps TRBD2 as D (7 bases). Trimming left V 4 bases short and J 8 bases short, with 20 bases between. CDR1 LGHNT and CDR2 FRNRAP come from the germline V gene. There are 16 residues in the CDR3. The CDR3 DNA is TGTGCTAGTGGTTCCCCTTTGGGGGGGCTAGTAGGGGAGCTGTTTTTT. It encodes CASGSPLGGLVGELFF.

This clone occurred once. J is TRBJ2-2 and V is TRBV14; 10 positions agree with TRBD2. This CDR3 is built from 16 residues. With 4 bases clipped from V and 4 bases from J, the junction kept 6 bases outside the gene matches. In germline, CDR1 is SGHDN, CDR2 FVKESK. The DNA for the CDR3 is TGTGCCAGCAGCCCTTTGCCTAGCGGGAGCACCGGGGAGCTGTTTTTT. Translated, it gives CASSPLPSGSTGELFF.

The J gene is TRBJ1-5, the V gene TRBV3-1 (or the pseudogene TRBV3-2); D is possibly TRBD1 (6 bases). V shed 3 bases and J shed 10 bases, with 13 bases lying between them. This CDR3 contains 13 residues. CDR1 and CDR2 (germline): LGHDT, YNNKEL (reference sequence). The DNA for the CDR3 is TGTGCCAGCAGCCAGACAGGCTGGGGTCCCCAGCATTTT. Protein product: CASSQTGWGPQHF.

The chain joins TRBV5-1 to TRBJ2-7, with TRBD1 matching over 9 bases. Unmatched junction bases numbered 2, after V lost 2 bases and J lost 2 bases. The CDR3 loop spans 14 amino acids. Germline V gives CDR1 SGHRS, CDR2 YFSETQ. The CDR3: CASSFGQGPYEQYF. CDR3 sequence (DNA): TGCGCCAGCAGCTTCGGACAGGGGCCCTACGAGCAGTACTTC.

CDR3 protein: CASSQPGTDTQYF. The CDR3 DNA reads TGCGCCAGCAGCCAACCAGGGACAGATACGCAGTATTTT. The V and J genes are TRBV4-1 and TRBJ2-3; D is perhaps TRBD1 (5 bases). The CDR3 consists of 13 residues. CDR1 and CDR2 (germline): MGHRA, YSYEKL. The V end was cut by 2 bases, the J end by 3 bases, with 6 bases between.

The chain uses TRBV15 and TRBJ2-4, with 8 bases identical to TRBD2. CDR3 size: 17 residues. Germline trimming cut 0 bases from V and 2 bases from J; bases unmatched to any gene: 6. Germline CDR1 and CDR2: LNHNV and YYDKDF (reference sequence). CDR3 DNA: TGTGCCACCAGCAGAGATCGGGTTAGCGGGACCAAAAACATTCAGTACTTC. The encoded protein is CATSRDRVSGTKNIQYF.

The rearrangement links TRBV5-6 to TRBJ1-6; the D is unclear. The ends were cut back, 1 base at V and 8 bases at J, with 16 bases in the middle. Per germline, CDR1 SGHDT and CDR2 YYEEEE. CDR3 size: 16 residues. CDR3 region: CASSLSAARWDSPLHF. The CDR3 coding sequence is TGTGCCAGCAGCTTGTCGGCAGCTAGGTGGGATTCACCCCTCCACTTT. Full variable domain (remainder filled in from reference TRBV5-6 and TRBJ1-6): DAGVTQSPTHLIKTRGQQVTLRCSPKSGHDTVSWYQQALGQGPQFIFQYYEEEERQRGNFPDRFSGHQFPNYSSELNVNALLLGDSALYLCASSLSAARWDSPLHFGNGTRLTVT.

The rearrangement uses TRBV28 and TRBJ1-2; 7 bases are a match to TRBD1. CDR3 length: 14 amino acids. Germline V gene lookup returns CDR1 MDHEN and CDR2 SYDVKM. The V gene end was trimmed by 4 bases and the J gene end by 5 bases; junction bases not matched to a gene: 7. This chain's CDR3 is CASSSAGTAYGYTF. CDR3 sequence (DNA): TGTGCCAGCAGTTCGGCCGGGACAGCTTATGGCTACACCTTC.